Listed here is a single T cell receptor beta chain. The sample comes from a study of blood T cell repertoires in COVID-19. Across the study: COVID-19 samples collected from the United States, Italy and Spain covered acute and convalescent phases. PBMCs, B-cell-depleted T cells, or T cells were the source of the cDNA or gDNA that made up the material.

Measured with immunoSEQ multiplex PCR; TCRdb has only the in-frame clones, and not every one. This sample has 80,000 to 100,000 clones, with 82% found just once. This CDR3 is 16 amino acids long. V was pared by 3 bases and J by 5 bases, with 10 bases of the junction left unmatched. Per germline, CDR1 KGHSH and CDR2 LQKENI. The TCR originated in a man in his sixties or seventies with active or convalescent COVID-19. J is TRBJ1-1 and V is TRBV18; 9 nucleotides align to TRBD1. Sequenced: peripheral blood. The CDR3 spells CASSPPKGQGTTEAFF. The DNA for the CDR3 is TGTGCCAGCTCACCGCCGAAGGGACAGGGAACGACTGAAGCTTTCTTT. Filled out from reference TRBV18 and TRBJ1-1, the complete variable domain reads NAGVMQNPRHLVRRRGQEARLRCSPMKGHSHVYWYRQLPEEGLKFMVYLQKENIIDESGMPKERFSAEFPKEGPSILRIQQVVRGDSAAYFCASSPPKGQGTTEAFFGQGTRLTVV.